Following are 5 T cell receptor beta chains from one sample sequenced in a study of CXCR3-negative and CXCR3-positive naive CD8 T cells. Study-wide findings and caveats: CXCR3-positive naive cells carried more hydrophobic TRB CDR3s than CXCR3-negative ones.

Via 5' RACE with UMI labels, TRB cDNA libraries were prepared. After re-calling the 5' RACE reads, TCRdb lists one entry per CDR3 protein, DNA absent. This sample's table has roughly 7,300 distinct CDR3 sequences. No antigen has been identified for these receptors. The sequenced sample was naive CXCR3+ CD8+ T cells from blood. Subset noted: CD45RO-CCR7+CD27+CD95- naive CD8+ T cells expressing CXCR3 (TNR3+). The source of these receptors is a human donor in good health. Some clones in this sample may be carry-over from other donors' samples.

The chain is built from TRBV29-1 and TRBJ2-7. The CDR3 has 12 residues. The germline V gene encodes CDR1 SQVTM and CDR2 ANQGSEA. The CDR3: CSVGLQPYEQYF.

This chain joins TRBV28 and TRBJ1-1; TCRdb's D gene call, TRBD1, goes unchecked for lack of DNA. This CDR3 has 16 residues. Germline lookup yields CDR1 MDHEN and CDR2 SYDVKM. The CDR3 spells CASSLYPREMNTEAFF. Based on the CDR3 plus reference TRBV28 and TRBJ1-1, the full variable domain is DVKVTQSSRYLVKRTGEKVFLECVQDMDHENMFWYRQDPGLGLRLIYFSYDVKMKEKGDIPEGYSVSREKKERFSLILESASTNQTSMYLCASSLYPREMNTEAFFGQGTRLTVV.

The chain couples TRBV29-1 to TRBJ2-1; TCRdb's D gene call, TRBD1, goes unchecked for lack of DNA. There are 17 residues in the CDR3. Germline lookup yields CDR1 SQVTM and CDR2 ANQGSEA. CDR3 in amino acids: CSAVGTTGYFSYNEQFF.

Judged by frequency, this clonotype is medium-sized (0.01 to 0.1%). The chain has TRBV28 and TRBJ2-7; the TCRdb D gene call, TRBD1, has no DNA to confirm it. The CDR3 spans 16 residues. CDR1 MDHEN and CDR2 SYDVKM come from the germline V gene. CDR3: CASSFGPGQVSYEQYF.

The chain combines TRBV20-1 with TRBJ2-1; the D call of TRBD2 rests on TCRdb alone, since no DNA is present to check it. The germline V gene encodes CDR1 DFQATT and CDR2 SNEGSKA (reference sequence). This CDR3 is 15 amino acids long. CDR3 loop: CSAPHQREVFDEQFF.